The 24 T cell receptor beta chains below were found in one sample sequenced in a study of blood T cell repertoires in COVID-19. The repertoire was sequenced with immunoSEQ multiplex PCR; TCRdb's copy has only in-frame clones and lacks some. Of around 200,000 clones in the sample, around nine tenths were seen once. The specimen was peripheral blood. Source of these receptors: a man aged 55 to 70 who had recovered from COVID-19.

The CDR3 nucleotides read TGTGCCAGCAGCCGAGAGCCTAGCGGGGGCCTCCAAGAGACCCAGTACTTC. This gives the protein CASSREPSGGLQETQYF. The rearrangement joins TRBV6-6 to TRBJ2-5, with 10 bases fitting TRBD2. The V gene end was trimmed by 6 bases and the J gene end by 1 base; junction bases not matched to a gene: 11. The length of the CDR3 is 17 residues. Germline values: CDR1 MNHNY, CDR2 SVGAGI (reference sequence).

The gene calls are TRBV27 and TRBJ1-1; TRBD1 matches at 8 bases. Germline V gives CDR1 MNHEY, CDR2 SMNVEV (reference sequence). V trimming: 4 bases; J trimming: 0 bases; junction bases outside the gene matches: 4. CDR3 length: 15 amino acids. The CDR3 region is CASSSRTGLNTEAFF. CDR3 in DNA: TGTGCCAGCAGTTCCCGGACAGGGCTGAACACTGAAGCTTTCTTT.

V is TRBV7-3 and J is TRBJ1-4, with D perhaps TRBD1 (5 bases). Deletions cut 2 bases from V and 7 bases from J, with 11 bases between. Germline CDR1 SGHTA, CDR2 FQGTGA. CDR3 length: 14 residues. The CDR3 DNA follows: TGTGCCAGCAGCTTATGGCAGGGTGGTGAAAAACTGTTTTTT. It codes for CASSLWQGGEKLFF.

This clone appeared once. The chain is built from TRBV3-1 (or the pseudogene TRBV3-2) and TRBJ2-7, with 7 nucleotides matching TRBD2. This CDR3 has 15 amino acids. With V trimmed by 4 bases and J by 0 bases, 6 bases remained unmatched. The germline V gene encodes CDR1 LGHDT and CDR2 YNNKEL (reference sequence). The CDR3 nucleotides read TGTGCCAGCAGCCGTAGCGGGCCAAGCTCCTACGAGCAGTACTTC. It is translated as CASSRSGPSSYEQYF.

V is TRBV21-1 and J is TRBJ2-2; the table names TRBD2, a call not compared with the DNA. TRBV21-1 is designated a pseudogene. This CDR3 has 16 residues. This chain's CDR3 is CASSNPGREYHGELFF. CDR3 DNA sequence: TGTGCCAGCAGCAACCCGGGGCGGGAATATCACGGGGAGCTGTTTTTT.

A few counts support this clone. The V gene is TRBV7-6, the J gene TRBJ2-2, with D possibly TRBD2 on 5 matching bases. The ends were cut back, 6 bases at V and 0 bases at J, with 20 bases in the middle. CDR1 and CDR2 (germline): SGHVS, FNYEAQ. This CDR3 contains 18 residues. This CDR3 is CASSTSEADASNTGELFF. In DNA form, the CDR3 reads TGTGCCAGCAGTACAAGCGAAGCGGACGCCTCGAACACCGGGGAGCTGTTTTTT. The variable domain in full, completed from reference TRBV7-6 and TRBJ2-2, reads GAGVSQSPRYKVTKRGQDVALRCDPISGHVSLYWYRQALGQGPEFLTYFNYEAQQDKSGLPNDRFSAERPEGSISTLTIQRTEQRDSAMYRCASSTSEADASNTGELFFGEGSRLTVL.

This chain connects TRBV30 to TRBJ1-1; D gene unclear. In germline, CDR1 is GTSNPN, CDR2 SVGIG (reference sequence). V lost 3 bases and J lost 8, with 13 bases in between. The CDR3 totals 12 residues. The CDR3 DNA follows: TGTGCCTGGAGGACCCAGAACAGCGAAGCTTTCTTT. Its translation is CAWRTQNSEAFF.

The V and J genes are TRBV5-1 and TRBJ2-1; 11 positions agree with TRBD2. CDR3 length equals 15 residues. Germline trimming cut 5 bases from V and 6 bases from J; bases unmatched to any gene: 7. Germline-derived CDR1 and CDR2 are SGHRS and YFSETQ. CDR3 residues: CASSLLTSGSNEQFF. Here the CDR3 DNA reads TGCGCCAGCAGTCTTCTTACTAGCGGGAGCAATGAGCAGTTCTTC.

The chain employs TRBV10-2 and TRBJ2-2; the match to TRBD2 covers 7 bases. Germline V CDR1 and CDR2: WSHSY, SAAADI. V lost 4 bases to trimming and J lost 7 bases; unmatched junction nucleotides: 15. The CDR3 covers 17 residues. Written as DNA, the CDR3 is TGCGCCAGCAGTGGTCTACGCTTTGCGGGAGCCAGCGGGGAGCTGTTTTTT. It translates to CASSGLRFAGASGELFF.

V is TRBV19 and J is TRBJ1-4; 7 positions match TRBD1. The CDR3 is made up of 14 amino acids. From germline, CDR1 is LNHDA and CDR2 SQIVND (reference sequence). After removal of 5 bases from V and 7 bases from J, the junction contained 7 bases not matched to a gene. This CDR3 is CASSSTGIGEKLFF. CDR3 DNA sequence: TGTGCCAGTAGTTCGACAGGGATAGGTGAAAAACTGTTTTTT.

This chain joins TRBV3-1 (or the pseudogene TRBV3-2) and TRBJ2-1, with 10 bases matching TRBD2. The trim removed 1 base at V and 10 bases at J, leaving 13 bases unmatched. Germline CDR1 reads LGHDT; CDR2 reads YNNKEL (reference sequence). The CDR3 has 17 residues. The CDR3: CASSQVRGPRGLAEQFF. The DNA of the CDR3 is TGTGCCAGCAGCCAAGTTCGGGGCCCTCGGGGACTAGCGGAGCAGTTCTTC.

The rearrangement uses TRBV18 and TRBJ1-1; D is ambiguous. Germline-derived CDR1 and CDR2 are KGHSH and LQKENI. CDR3 length equals 13 residues. V gave up 4 bases and J gave up 7 bases, with 13 bases separating them. CDR3 sequence reads: CASSQDTQVEAFF. The CDR3 DNA reads TGTGCCAGCTCACAAGACACCCAAGTTGAAGCTTTCTTT.

The chain employs TRBV3-1 (or the pseudogene TRBV3-2) and TRBJ1-5; tentatively, D is TRBD1 (5 bases). The CDR3 spans 13 residues. The V end lost 5 bases, the J end lost 5 bases, and 10 bases lay between the germline ends. The V gene's germline CDR1 is LGHDT and CDR2 YNNKEL (reference sequence). The CDR3 DNA reads as TGTGCCAGCAGCTACGACAGAGATCAGCCCCAGCATTTT. Translated, it gives CASSYDRDQPQHF.

The CDR3 is CAWTTGTANTGELFF. The DNA of the CDR3 is TGTGCCTGGACTACCGGGACAGCCAACACCGGGGAGCTGTTTTTT. The chain couples TRBV30 to TRBJ2-2, with 7 positions matching TRBD1. The germline CDR1 and CDR2 sequences are GTSNPN and SVGIG (reference sequence). Trimming at V came to 4 bases and at J to 2 bases, leaving 7 bases not matched to a gene. This CDR3 contains 15 residues.

V usage is TRBV3-1 (or the pseudogene TRBV3-2) and J usage is TRBJ2-1, with 9 bases fitting TRBD2. The CDR3 totals 16 residues. Germline loops: CDR1 LGHDT, CDR2 YNNKEL (reference sequence). The ends lost 1 base at V and 7 bases at J; junction bases unmatched: 8. CDR3 bases: TGTGCCAGCAGCCAAGGGATTGCGGGAGGGCAGAATGAGCAGTTCTTC. It codes for CASSQGIAGGQNEQFF.

This clone was seen a single time. The chain uses TRBV11-3 and TRBJ2-1, with D tentatively TRBD2 (5 bases). V lost 0 bases and J lost 2, with 8 bases in between. CDR1 is SGHNT, CDR2 YENEEA, per germline. There are 15 residues in the CDR3. In nucleotides, the CDR3 is TGTGCCAGCAGCTTAGATTCGGGGACCTACAATGAGCAGTTCTTC. Protein sequence: CASSLDSGTYNEQFF.

The rearrangement uses TRBV2 and TRBJ1-3; TRBD1 is a possible D gene (6 bases). This CDR3 is 14 amino acids long. The V end lost 5 bases, the J end lost 3 bases, and 11 bases lay between the germline ends. Germline V gives CDR1 SNHLY, CDR2 FYNNEI. The CDR3 is CASSQGLIGNTIYF. In nucleotides, the CDR3 is TGTGCCAGCAGTCAGGGGTTAATTGGAAACACCATATATTTT.

This clone has only one observation. The chain is built from TRBV6-2 or TRBV6-3 and TRBJ2-5; unclear D gene. The CDR3 extends over 13 amino acids. The germline gives CDR1 MNHEY, CDR2 SVGEGT. V was cut by 2 bases and J by 1 base, with 5 bases left in between. Here the CDR3 reads CASSYSPQETQYF. CDR3 nucleotides: TGTGCCAGCAGTTACAGCCCCCAAGAGACCCAGTACTTC.

This chain joins TRBV29-1 and TRBJ2-3; TRBD1 agrees at 8 bases. Germline trimming cut 7 bases from V and 0 bases from J; bases unmatched to any gene: 3. The CDR3 spans 13 residues. CDR1 SQVTM and CDR2 ANQGSEA come from the germline V gene. This CDR3 is CSDRDRSTDTQYF. The CDR3 DNA sequence: TGCAGCGACCGGGACAGGAGCACAGATACGCAGTATTTT.

The V call is TRBV27, the J call TRBJ2-1, with D maybe TRBD1 (5 bases). CDR3 length: 15 residues. V gave up 2 bases and J gave up 0 bases, with 8 bases separating them. Germline V lookup: CDR1 MNHEY, CDR2 SMNVEV (reference sequence). Here the CDR3 reads CASSLKGYSYNEQFF. As DNA, the CDR3 is TGTGCCAGCAGTTTAAAGGGGTACTCCTACAATGAGCAGTTCTTC.

V and J are TRBV3-1 (or the pseudogene TRBV3-2) and TRBJ2-1, with a tentative D call TRBD2 (5 bases). CDR3 length: 17 amino acids. Trimming pared 0 bases from V and 0 bases from J, leaving 12 bases between. The germline V gene has CDR1 LGHDT and CDR2 YNNKEL (reference sequence). CDR3 sequence (DNA): TGTGCCAGCAGCCAAGAGTTCGGGGTGAGCTCCTACAATGAGCAGTTCTTC. Translated, it gives CASSQEFGVSSYNEQFF.

V gene TRBV9 combines with J gene TRBJ2-7; 7 bases are shared with TRBD2. The V gene end was trimmed by 4 bases and the J gene end by 3 bases; junction bases not matched to a gene: 7. The CDR3 is 14 amino acids. Per the germline V gene, CDR1 is SGDLS and CDR2 is YYNGEE. As DNA, the CDR3 is TGTGCCAGCAGCACGGGACGGGAGGACTACGAGCAGTACTTC. Encoded protein: CASSTGREDYEQYF. Filled out from reference TRBV9 and TRBJ2-7, the complete variable domain reads DSGVTQTPKHLITATGQRVTLRCSPRSGDLSVYWYQQSLDQGLQFLIQYYNGEERAKGNILERFSAQQFPDLHSELNLSSLELGDSALYFCASSTGREDYEQYFGPGTRLTVT.

This clone was seen only once. Distinct nucleotide sequences in the sample also encode this CDR3. The rearrangement joins TRBV14 to TRBJ2-2, with D perhaps matching TRBD2 (5 bases). Per germline, CDR1 SGHDN and CDR2 FVKESK. CDR3 size: 14 residues. Trimming left V 4 bases short and J 5 bases short, with 11 bases between. CDR3 DNA: TGTGCCAGCAGCCCCCGGACGGGAACCGGGGAGCTGTTTTTT. It translates to CASSPRTGTGELFF.

J is TRBJ2-1 and V is TRBV30, with D hard to call. V lost 2 bases and J lost 6, with 8 bases in between. Germline CDR1 and CDR2: GTSNPN and SVGIG (reference sequence). This CDR3 has 12 residues. CDR3 sequence: CAWSRSGNEQFF. The CDR3 region has the DNA TGTGCCTGGAGTCGGTCGGGCAATGAGCAGTTCTTC.